The subject of this entry is one T cell receptor beta chain. Its antigen remains undetermined. The sample holds no much larger clone one base away, and base qualities are not on file. RNA was extracted using the RNeasy kit, and roughly 0.45 to 1 microgram was reverse transcribed with random hexamers. The immunoSEQ multiplex PCR assay, which covers 54 Vbeta and 13 Jbeta segments, was used to amplify TCR beta CDR3 regions. To correct PCR amplification bias, a synthetic template baseline was used for both primer optimization and computational correction. Turning to the authors' computational methods: Reads were annotated to V, D and J genes per IMGT and analyzed with immunoSEQ Analyzer, keeping only productive sequences. Clonality was calculated as one minus the Shannon entropy normalized by log2 of the number of productive unique sequences. For each patient and control, public and private clones were evaluated among the 100 most prevalent clones. A clone was defined as Susac-specific if it was absent from the healthy and MS cohorts, from around 960 published viral clones and from other ImmuneACCESS disease sequences. Starting from the raw public reads, TCRdb applied fastp trimming at Q25, assembled clones with MiXCR and retained in-frame beta chains. Records with the same CDR3 protein are collapsed into one entry carrying the most frequent genes and DNA. The V and J calls and clone size are TCRdb's, not the authors'. The sample table records about 200,000 distinct CDR3 sequences; more than 85% of these occur just once. Roughly 0.13% of the sample comes from the top ten.

This specimen belongs to a study of CD8 T cells in Susac syndrome (dated by TCRdb to about 2019). Turning to the overall study: Repertoire sequencing was used to test whether CD8+ T cell activation and differentiation in Susac syndrome was antigen driven. Clonality of the CD8+ T cell repertoire was compared between roughly twelve healthy donors, about 14 Susac syndrome patients and under 16 multiple sclerosis patients. Beyond this particular receptor, the publication reports: The number of individuals in the TCR sequencing and HLA analysis was recognized as being relatively small.

High-throughput TCR beta sequencing profiled peripheral blood CD8+ and CD4+ T cells from healthy donors, Susac syndrome patients and multiple sclerosis patients. The multiple sclerosis controls were treatment-naive patients who had stable or active relapsing-remitting disease and met the revised McDonald criteria. Bulk CD8+ and CD4+ T cells were purified by magnetic negative isolation, while CD8+ TEMRA cells were enriched using FACS. Blood was collected in EDTA tubes and processed within 24 hours, with PBMCs isolated through density gradient centrifugation. PBMCs intended for TCR sequencing were frozen in liquid nitrogen and were later thawed in a 37 degrees C water bath. The sorted or isolated CD4+, CD8+ and CD8+ TEMRA cells reached a purity of at least 90%. For CDR1 and CDR2, the germline V gene (reference sequence) lists SGHNT and YYREEE. Spanning cysteine to phenylalanine, the CDR3 consists of 18 amino acids. Only CDR3 DNA remains: 54 bases, in frame from the first base. V is clipped by 0 bases and J by 0 bases, and the sequence between their germline boundaries is 13 bases long.

The clonotype comes from a human donor with multiple sclerosis. This chain is built from TRBV5-4 and TRBJ2-6; 5 matching bases give a weak D call of TRBD1. Sequencing input: CD8+ T cells from PBMCs. The CDR3 reads CASSLGQTVTSGANVLTF. The sequenced DNA is TGTGCCAGCAGCTTGGGTCAGACAGTGACCTCTGGGGCCAACGTCCTGACTTTC.